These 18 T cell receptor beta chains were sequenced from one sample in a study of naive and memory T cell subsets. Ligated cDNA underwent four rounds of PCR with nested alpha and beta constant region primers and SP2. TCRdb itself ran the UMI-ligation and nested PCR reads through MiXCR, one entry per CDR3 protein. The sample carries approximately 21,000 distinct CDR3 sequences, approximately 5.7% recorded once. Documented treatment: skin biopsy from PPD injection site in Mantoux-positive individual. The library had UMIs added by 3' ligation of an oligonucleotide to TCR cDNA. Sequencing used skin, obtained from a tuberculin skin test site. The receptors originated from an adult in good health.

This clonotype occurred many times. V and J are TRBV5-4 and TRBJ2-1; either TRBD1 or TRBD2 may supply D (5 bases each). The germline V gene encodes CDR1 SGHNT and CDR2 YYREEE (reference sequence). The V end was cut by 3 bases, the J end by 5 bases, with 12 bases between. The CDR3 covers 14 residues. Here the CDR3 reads CASSYGARDNEQFF. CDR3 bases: TGTGCCAGCAGCTACGGGGCAAGGGACAATGAGCAGTTCTTC. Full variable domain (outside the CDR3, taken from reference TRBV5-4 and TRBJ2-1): ETGVTQSPTHLIKTRGQQVTLRCSSQSGHNTVSWYQQALGQGPQFIFQYYREEENGRGNFPPRFSGLQFPNYSSELNVNALELDDSALYLCASSYGARDNEQFFGPGTRLTVL.

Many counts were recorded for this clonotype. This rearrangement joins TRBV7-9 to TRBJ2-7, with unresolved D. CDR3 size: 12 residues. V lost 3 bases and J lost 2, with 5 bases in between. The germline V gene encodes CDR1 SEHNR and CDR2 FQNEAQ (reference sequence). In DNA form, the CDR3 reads TGTGCCAGCAGCTTTGAAGCCTACGAGCAGTACTTC. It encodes CASSFEAYEQYF.

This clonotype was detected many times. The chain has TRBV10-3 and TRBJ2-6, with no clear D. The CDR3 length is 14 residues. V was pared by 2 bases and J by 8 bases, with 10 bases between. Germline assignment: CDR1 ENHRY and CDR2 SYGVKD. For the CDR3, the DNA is TGTGCCATCAGTGAGGACGTTCGGTCCAACGTCCTGACTTTC. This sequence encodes CAISEDVRSNVLTF.

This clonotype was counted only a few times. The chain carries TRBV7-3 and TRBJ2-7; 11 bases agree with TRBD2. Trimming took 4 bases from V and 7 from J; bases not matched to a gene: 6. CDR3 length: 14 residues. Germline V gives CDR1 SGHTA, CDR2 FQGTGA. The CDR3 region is CASSYSGTSGEQYF. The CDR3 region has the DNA TGTGCCAGCAGCTATTCCGGGACTAGCGGTGAGCAGTACTTC. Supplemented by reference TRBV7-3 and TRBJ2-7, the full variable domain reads GAGVSQTPSNKVTEKGKYVELRCDPISGHTALYWYRQSLGQGPEFLIYFQGTGAADDSGLPNDRFFAVRPEGSVSTLKIQRTERGDSAVYLCASSYSGTSGEQYFGPGTRLTVT.

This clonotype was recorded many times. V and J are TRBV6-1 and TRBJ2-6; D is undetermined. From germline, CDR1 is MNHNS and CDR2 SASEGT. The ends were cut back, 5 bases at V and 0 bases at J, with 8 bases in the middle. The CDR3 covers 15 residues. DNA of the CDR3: TGTGCCAGCAGTCGCTACAACTCTGGGGCCAACGTCCTGACTTTC. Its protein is CASSRYNSGANVLTF.

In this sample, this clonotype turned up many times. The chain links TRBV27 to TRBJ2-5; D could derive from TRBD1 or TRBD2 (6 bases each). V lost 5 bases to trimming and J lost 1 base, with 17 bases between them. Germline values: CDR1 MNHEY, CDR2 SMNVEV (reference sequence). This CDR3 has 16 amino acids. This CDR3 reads CASSPLQGGGQETQYF. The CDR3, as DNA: TGTGCCAGCAGTCCACTACAGGGAGGAGGCCAAGAGACCCAGTACTTC.

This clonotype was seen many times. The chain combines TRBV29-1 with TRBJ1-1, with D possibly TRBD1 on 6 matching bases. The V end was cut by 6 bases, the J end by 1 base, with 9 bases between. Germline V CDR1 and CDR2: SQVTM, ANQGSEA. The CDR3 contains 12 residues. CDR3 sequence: CSVGQTNTEAFF. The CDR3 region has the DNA TGCAGCGTAGGACAGACGAACACTGAAGCTTTCTTT.

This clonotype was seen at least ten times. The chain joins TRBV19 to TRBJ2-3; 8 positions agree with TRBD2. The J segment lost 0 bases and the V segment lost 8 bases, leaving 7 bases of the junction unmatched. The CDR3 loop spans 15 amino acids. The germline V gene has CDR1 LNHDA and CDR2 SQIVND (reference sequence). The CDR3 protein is CASSGGTRSTDTQYF. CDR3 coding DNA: TGTGCCAGTTCAGGAGGGACTAGAAGCACAGATACGCAGTATTTT.

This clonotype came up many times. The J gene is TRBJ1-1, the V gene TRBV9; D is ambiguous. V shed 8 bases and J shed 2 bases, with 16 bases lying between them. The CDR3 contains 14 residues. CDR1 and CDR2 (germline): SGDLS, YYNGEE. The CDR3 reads CASQEAEINTEAFF. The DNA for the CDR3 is TGTGCCAGTCAAGAGGCGGAAATCAACACTGAAGCTTTCTTT.

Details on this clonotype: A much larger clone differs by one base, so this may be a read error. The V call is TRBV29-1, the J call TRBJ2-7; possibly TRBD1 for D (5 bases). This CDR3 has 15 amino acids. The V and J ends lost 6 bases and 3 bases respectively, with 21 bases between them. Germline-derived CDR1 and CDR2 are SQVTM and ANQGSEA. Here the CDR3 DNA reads TGCAGCGTGCTTGGACATGGTATTAAGGGCTACGAGCAGTACTTC. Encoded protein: CSVLGHGIKGYEQYF.

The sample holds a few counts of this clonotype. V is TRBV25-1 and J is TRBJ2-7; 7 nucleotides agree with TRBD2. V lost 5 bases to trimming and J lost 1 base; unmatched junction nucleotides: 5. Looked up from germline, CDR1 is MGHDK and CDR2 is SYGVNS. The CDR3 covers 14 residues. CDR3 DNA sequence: TGTGCCAGCAGTCGGGGAGGGATTTCCTACGAGCAGTACTTC. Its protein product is CASSRGGISYEQYF.

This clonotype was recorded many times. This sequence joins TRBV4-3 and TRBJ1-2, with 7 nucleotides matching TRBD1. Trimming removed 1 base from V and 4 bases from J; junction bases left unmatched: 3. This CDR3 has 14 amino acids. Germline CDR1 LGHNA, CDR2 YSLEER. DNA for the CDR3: TGCGCCAGCAGCCAAGGAACAGGGGTCTATGGCTACACCTTC. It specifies CASSQGTGVYGYTF.

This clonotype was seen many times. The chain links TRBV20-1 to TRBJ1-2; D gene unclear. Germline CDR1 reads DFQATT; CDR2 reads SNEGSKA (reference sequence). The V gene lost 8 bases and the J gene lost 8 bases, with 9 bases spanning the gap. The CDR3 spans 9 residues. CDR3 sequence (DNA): TGCAGTCTCCGGGCCGGCTACACCTTC. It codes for CSLRAGYTF.

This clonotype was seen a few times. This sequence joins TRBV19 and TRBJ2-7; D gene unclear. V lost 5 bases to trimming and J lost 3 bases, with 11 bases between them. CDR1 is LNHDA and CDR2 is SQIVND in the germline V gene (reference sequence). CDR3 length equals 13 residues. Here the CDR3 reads CASSPQFDYEQYF. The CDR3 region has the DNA TGTGCCAGTAGTCCCCAATTTGACTACGAGCAGTACTTC.

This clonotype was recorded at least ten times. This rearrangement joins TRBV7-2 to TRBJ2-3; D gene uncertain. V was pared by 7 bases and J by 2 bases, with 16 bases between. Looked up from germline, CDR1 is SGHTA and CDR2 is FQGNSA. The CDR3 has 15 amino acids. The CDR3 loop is CASTNKGLDTDTQYF. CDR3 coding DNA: TGTGCCAGCACCAATAAAGGGCTGGACACAGATACGCAGTATTTT. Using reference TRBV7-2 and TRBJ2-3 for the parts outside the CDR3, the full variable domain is GAGVSQSPSNKVTEKGKDVELRCDPISGHTALYWYRQSLGQGLEFLIYFQGNSAPDKSGLPSDRFSAERTGGSVSTLTIQRTQQEDSAVYLCASTNKGLDTDTQYFGPGTRLTVL.

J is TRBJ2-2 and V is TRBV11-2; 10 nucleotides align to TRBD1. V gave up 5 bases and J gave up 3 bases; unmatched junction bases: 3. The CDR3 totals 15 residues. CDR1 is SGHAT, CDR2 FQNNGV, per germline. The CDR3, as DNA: TGTGCCAGCAGCCGCGGGACAGGGGACACCGGGGAGCTGTTTTTT. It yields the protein CASSRGTGDTGELFF.

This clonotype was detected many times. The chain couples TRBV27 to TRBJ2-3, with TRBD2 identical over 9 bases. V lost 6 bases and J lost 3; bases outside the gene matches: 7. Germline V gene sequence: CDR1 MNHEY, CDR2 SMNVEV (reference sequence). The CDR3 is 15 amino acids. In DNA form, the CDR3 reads TGTGCCAGCAGCGAAGCAGGACTAGCGACAGATACGCAGTATTTT. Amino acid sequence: CASSEAGLATDTQYF.

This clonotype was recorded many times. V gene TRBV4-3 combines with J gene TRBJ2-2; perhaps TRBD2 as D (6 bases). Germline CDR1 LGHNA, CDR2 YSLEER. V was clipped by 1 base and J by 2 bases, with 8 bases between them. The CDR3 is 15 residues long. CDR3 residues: CASSQGTTNTGELFF. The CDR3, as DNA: TGCGCCAGCAGCCAAGGGACTACCAACACCGGGGAGCTGTTTTTT.